The clone carrying this TCR beta chain has just one count. Its antigen is undetermined. Primed by a sample-barcoded 5' primer and a J-beta primer mix, a second PCR proceeded for about 6 to 11 cycles. TCRdb processed the 5' RACE reads anew with MiXCR; each CDR3 protein has one entry. The sample consists of some 700,000 distinct CDR3 sequences, 43% of them appearing once. These data are taken from a study of blood T cells in healthy people across ages. Whole-study findings and limits: A strong correlation was found between TCR beta diversity and the percentage of naive T cells.

Germline V CDR1 and CDR2: SGHRS, YFSETQ. The V and J ends lost 0 bases and 4 bases respectively, with 13 bases between them. The CDR3 extends over 15 amino acids. Sequencing was done on a sample of blood. The TCR was taken from a woman aged 55-70 years in good health. The chain links TRBV5-1 to TRBJ1-2, with D unresolved. The CDR3 reads CASSLGTLRGYGYTF. The CDR3 nucleotides read TGCGCCAGCAGCTTGGGGACCCTTCGTGGCTATGGCTACACCTTC.